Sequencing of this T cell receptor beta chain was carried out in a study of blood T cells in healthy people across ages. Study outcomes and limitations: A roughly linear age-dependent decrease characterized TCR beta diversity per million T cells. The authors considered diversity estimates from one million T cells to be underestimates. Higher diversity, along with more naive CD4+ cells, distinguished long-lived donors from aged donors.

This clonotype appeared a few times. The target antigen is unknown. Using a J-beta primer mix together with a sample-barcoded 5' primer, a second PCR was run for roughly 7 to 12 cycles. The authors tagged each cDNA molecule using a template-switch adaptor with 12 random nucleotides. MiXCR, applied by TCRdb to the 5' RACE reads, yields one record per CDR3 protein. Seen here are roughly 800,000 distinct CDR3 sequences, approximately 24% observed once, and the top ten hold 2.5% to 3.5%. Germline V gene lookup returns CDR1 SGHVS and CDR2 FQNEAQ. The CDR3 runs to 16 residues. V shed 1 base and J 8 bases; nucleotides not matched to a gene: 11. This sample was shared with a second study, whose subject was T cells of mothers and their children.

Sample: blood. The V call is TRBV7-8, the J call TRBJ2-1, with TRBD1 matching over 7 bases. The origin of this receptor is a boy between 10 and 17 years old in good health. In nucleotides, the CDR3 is TGTGCCAGCAGCTTAGAGGGCAGGGGGTATCTGCATGAGCAGTTCTTC. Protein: CASSLEGRGYLHEQFF.